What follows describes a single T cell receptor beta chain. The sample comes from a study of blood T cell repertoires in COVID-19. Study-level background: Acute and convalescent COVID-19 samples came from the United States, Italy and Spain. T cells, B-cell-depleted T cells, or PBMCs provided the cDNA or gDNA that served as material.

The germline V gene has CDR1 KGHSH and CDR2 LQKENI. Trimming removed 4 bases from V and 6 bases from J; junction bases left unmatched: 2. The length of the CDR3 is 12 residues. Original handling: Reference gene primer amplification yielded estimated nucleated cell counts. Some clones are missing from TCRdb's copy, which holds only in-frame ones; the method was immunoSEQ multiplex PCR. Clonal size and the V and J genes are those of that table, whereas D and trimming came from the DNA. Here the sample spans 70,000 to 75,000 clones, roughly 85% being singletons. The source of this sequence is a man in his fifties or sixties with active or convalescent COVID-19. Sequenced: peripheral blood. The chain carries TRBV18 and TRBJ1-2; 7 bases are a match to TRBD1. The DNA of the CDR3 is TGTGCCAGCTCACGAGACAGGGATGGCTACACCTTC. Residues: CASSRDRDGYTF.